This TCR beta chain was documented in a study of identifying expanded T cells in peripheral blood. Broader study findings: Clone count variance between roughly 2-week samples rose with total template count.

Repertoires were generated with immunoSEQ multiplex PCR, while TCRdb's copy carries only in-frame clones and drops some. The table records fewer than 130,000 clones, around 88% of them present only once. This clone is labeled medium-sized (0.01 to 0.1%). What it recognizes is unknown. Deletions cut 0 bases from V and 0 bases from J, with 15 bases between. The CDR3 extends over 18 amino acids. CDR1 and CDR2 from the germline V gene are WSHSY and SAAADI. Sequenced material: blood. The genes are TRBV10-2 and TRBJ1-5; the D is unclear. The clonotype was recovered from a person between 18 and 69 years old in good health. As DNA, the CDR3 is TGCGCCAGCAGTGAGTCAATACTTTTTCTTTATAGCAATCAGCCCCAGCATTTT. Its protein product is CASSESILFLYSNQPQHF.